This T cell receptor (beta chain) was captured by sequencing in a study of cytomegalovirus exposure and HLA in healthy donors. Study context: An early release of data contained approximately 85 million unique TCRs, which came from HLA-typed donors.

General study points: There were a few CMV-associated chains whose specificity for CMV antigens was confirmed in vitro.

Remarks on this clone: Its antigen is unidentified.

The PCR was carried out with 60 Vbeta primers and 13 Jbeta primers. Produced via immunoSEQ multiplex PCR; TCRdb's table is partial and in-frame only. The data contain 170,000 or so clones, roughly 79% of them singletons. The CDR3 loop spans 18 amino acids. CDR1 is LNHNV and CDR2 is YYDKDF in the germline V gene (reference sequence). The V gene end was trimmed by 0 bases and the J gene end by 0 bases; junction bases not matched to a gene: 4. The genes are TRBV15 and TRBJ1-4, with TRBD1 identical over 10 bases. Sequencing used PBMCs. The receptor's source is a woman in her forties or fifties in good health and CMV-seropositive. CDR3 amino acids: CATSRDKGQGPTNEKLFF. The CDR3 region has the DNA TGTGCCACCAGCAGAGATAAGGGACAGGGGCCAACTAATGAAAAACTGTTTTTT.